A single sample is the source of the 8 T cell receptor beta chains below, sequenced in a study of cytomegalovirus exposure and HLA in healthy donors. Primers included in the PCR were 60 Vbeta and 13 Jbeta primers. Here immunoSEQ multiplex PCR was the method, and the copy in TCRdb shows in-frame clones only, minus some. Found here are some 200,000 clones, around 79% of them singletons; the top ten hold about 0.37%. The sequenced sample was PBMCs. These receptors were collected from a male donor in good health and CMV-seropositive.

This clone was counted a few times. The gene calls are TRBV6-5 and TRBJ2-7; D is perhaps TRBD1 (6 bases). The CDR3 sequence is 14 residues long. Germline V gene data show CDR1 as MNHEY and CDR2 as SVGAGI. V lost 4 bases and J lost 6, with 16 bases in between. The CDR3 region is CASSSRNRAREQYF. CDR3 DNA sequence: TGTGCCAGCAGTTCTAGGAACAGGGCTCGCGAGCAGTACTTC.

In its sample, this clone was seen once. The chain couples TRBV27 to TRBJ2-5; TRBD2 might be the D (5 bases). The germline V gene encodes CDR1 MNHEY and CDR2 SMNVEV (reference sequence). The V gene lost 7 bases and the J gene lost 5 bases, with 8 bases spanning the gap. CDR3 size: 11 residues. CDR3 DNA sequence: TGTGCCAGCACCAGCGGTGAGACCCAGTACTTC. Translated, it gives CASTSGETQYF.

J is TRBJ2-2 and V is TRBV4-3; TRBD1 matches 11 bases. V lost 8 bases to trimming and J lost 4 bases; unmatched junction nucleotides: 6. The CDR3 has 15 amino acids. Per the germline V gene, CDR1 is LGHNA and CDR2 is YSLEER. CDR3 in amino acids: CASSDRGLVTGELFF. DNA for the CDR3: TGCGCCAGCTCGGACAGGGGGCTGGTCACCGGGGAGCTGTTTTTT.

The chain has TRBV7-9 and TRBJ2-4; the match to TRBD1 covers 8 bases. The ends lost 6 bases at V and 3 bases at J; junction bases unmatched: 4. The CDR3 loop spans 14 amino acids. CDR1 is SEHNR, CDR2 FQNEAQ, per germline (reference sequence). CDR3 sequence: CASSYDRGKNIQYF. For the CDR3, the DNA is TGTGCCAGCAGTTACGACAGGGGCAAAAACATTCAGTACTTC.

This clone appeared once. This CDR3 is CASSLGRGPNNEQFF. The DNA for the CDR3 is TGTGCCAGCAGCTTAGGGCGGGGGCCAAACAATGAGCAGTTCTTC. The chain links TRBV7-2 to TRBJ2-1; a weak D match, TRBD2 (7 bases). The CDR3 runs 15 residues. Germline values: CDR1 SGHTA, CDR2 FQGNSA. V was shortened by 1 base and J by 5 bases, with 12 bases between the two germline ends.

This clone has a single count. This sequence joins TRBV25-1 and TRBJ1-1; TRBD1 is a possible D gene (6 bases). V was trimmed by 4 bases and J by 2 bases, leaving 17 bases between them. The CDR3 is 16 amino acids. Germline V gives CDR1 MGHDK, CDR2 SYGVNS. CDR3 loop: CASSAAKSGGNTEAFF. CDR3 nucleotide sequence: TGTGCCAGCAGTGCAGCAAAGTCTGGGGGCAACACTGAAGCTTTCTTT. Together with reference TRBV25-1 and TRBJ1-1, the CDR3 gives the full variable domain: EADIYQTPRYLVIGTGKKITLECSQTMGHDKMYWYQQDPGMELHLIHYSYGVNSTEKGDLSSESTVSRIRTEHFPLTLESARPSHTSQYLCASSAAKSGGNTEAFFGQGTRLTVV.

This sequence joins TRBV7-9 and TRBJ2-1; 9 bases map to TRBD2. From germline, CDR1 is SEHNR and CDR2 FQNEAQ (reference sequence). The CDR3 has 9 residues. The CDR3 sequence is CAAGGEQFF. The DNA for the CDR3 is TGTGCAGCGGGAGGTGAGCAGTTCTTC. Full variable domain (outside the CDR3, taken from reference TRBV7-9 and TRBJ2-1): DTGVSQNPRHKITKRGQNVTFRCDPISEHNRLYWYRQTLGQGPEFLTYFQNEAQLEKSRLLSDRFSAERPKGSFSTLEIQRTEQGDSAMYLCAAGGEQFFGPGTRLTVL.

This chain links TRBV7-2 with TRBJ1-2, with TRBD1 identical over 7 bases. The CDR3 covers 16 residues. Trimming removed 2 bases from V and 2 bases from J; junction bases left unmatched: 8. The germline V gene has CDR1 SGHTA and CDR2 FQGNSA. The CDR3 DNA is TGTGCCAGCAGCTTATTCCCGAACAGGGGAAACTATGGCTACACCTTC. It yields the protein CASSLFPNRGNYGYTF.